Detailed here is one T cell receptor beta chain. The sample is drawn from a study of blood T cell repertoires in COVID-19. Study as a whole: COVID-19 samples collected from the United States, Italy and Spain covered acute and convalescent phases. From T cells, B-cell-depleted T cells, or PBMCs came the material, which was cDNA or gDNA.

The authors' processing: Amplification with reference gene primers provided the estimates of nucleated cell counts. The assay was immunoSEQ multiplex PCR, and TCRdb's table has in-frame clones only and misses some. V, J and clone size are taken as reported in that table, and D and trimming were inferred from the DNA itself. The sample holds roughly 500,000 clones, 80% to 90% seen once. Per germline, CDR1 SGHTA and CDR2 FQGNSA. Deletions cut 6 bases from V and 3 bases from J, with 15 bases between. CDR3 length: 15 amino acids. The chain links TRBV7-2 to TRBJ1-3; tentative D call: TRBD1 (6 bases). The sample was peripheral blood. The TCR originated in a human donor in a cohort sampled during active COVID-19. The CDR3 loop is CASRRQGTGGNTIYF. CDR3 coding DNA: TGTGCCAGCAGGCGGCAGGGGACGGGTGGAAACACCATATATTTT.